The clone carrying this T cell receptor beta chain is medium-sized (0.01 to 0.1%). No antigen is known for it. The source of the sample is a study of Ad26.COV2.S vaccination and SARS-CoV-2 variants. CDR3 length: 12 amino acids. The ends were cut back, 3 bases at V and 5 bases at J, with 7 bases in the middle. General study findings and limits: Recipients given vaccine exceeded placebo recipients in spike-specific TCR breadth.

Treatment in this sample: around 19 received Ad26.COV2.S at low or high dose, single or two shots; 5 received placebo; per-sample allocation not given. Specimens were obtained on day 63 following the first vaccine or placebo injection. Assay used: immunoSEQ multiplex PCR; TCRdb lists only in-frame clones, some missing. The sample contains about 350,000 clones, about 86% of which appear only once. The chain is built from TRBV12-3 or TRBV12-4 and TRBJ1-1, with no clear D. The sequencing used peripheral blood, collected in a trial of Ad26.COV2.S vaccine versus placebo. The sequence came from a person aged 18-60 years who received the Ad26.COV2.S COVID-19 vaccine or a placebo. The CDR3 DNA follows: TGTGCCAGCAGTTTGCCTGGTACTGAAGCTTTCTTT. Protein product: CASSLPGTEAFF.